This T cell receptor beta chain was sequenced during a study of CD8+CD57+ T cells in acquired aplastic anemia. Study-level background: The DNA of sorted CD4+ and CD8+ cells averaged roughly 3.2 ug.

The germline CDR1 and CDR2 sequences are SNHLY and FYNNEI. The length of the CDR3 is 13 residues. With 9 bases removed from V and 4 bases from J, the gap between germline ends came to 15 bases. Profiles of TCR beta VDJ and CDR3 were generated from a genomic DNA template. Each CDR3 protein gets one entry after TCRdb re-called the reads with MiXCR. The top ten clones hold approximately 3.9% of a sample with 400,000 to 450,000 distinct CDR3 sequences, roughly 64% of them seen once. This clonotype has at least ten counts. The rearrangement links TRBV2 to TRBJ1-2; D is perhaps TRBD1 (5 bases). Source material: sorted CD4+, CD8+, or CD8+CD57+ T cells (not recorded which) from PBMCs. The source of this sequence is a human donor in good health, serving as a control. The DNA for the CDR3 is TGTGCCAGTAAGACCCGACAGACCTATGGCTACACCTTC. This codes for CASKTRQTYGYTF.